The clone carrying this T cell receptor (beta chain) has just a few counts. This sample stems from a study of PD-1 blockade in classical Hodgkin lymphoma. All patients experienced relapse after autologous stem cell transplantation, and brentuximab vedotin exposure was variable. Sequenced by immunoSEQ multiplex PCR; TCRdb stores in-frame clones only, minus some. Here the sample spans under 40,000 clones, 76% being singletons. The V gene end was trimmed by 6 bases and the J gene end by 7 bases; junction bases not matched to a gene: 10. CDR3 size: 16 residues. CDR1 is LNHNV, CDR2 YYDKDF, per germline (reference sequence).

The specimen comprised peripheral blood mononuclear cells (PBMCs), sampled before the second cycle of nivolumab. This receptor was identified in a human donor with classical Hodgkin lymphoma. The V gene is TRBV15, the J gene TRBJ1-5; 12 nucleotides agree with TRBD1. The CDR3 reads CATSRKGQGAGQPQHF. CDR3 in DNA: TGTGCCACCAGTCGTAAGGGACAGGGGGCCGGGCAGCCCCAGCATTTT.